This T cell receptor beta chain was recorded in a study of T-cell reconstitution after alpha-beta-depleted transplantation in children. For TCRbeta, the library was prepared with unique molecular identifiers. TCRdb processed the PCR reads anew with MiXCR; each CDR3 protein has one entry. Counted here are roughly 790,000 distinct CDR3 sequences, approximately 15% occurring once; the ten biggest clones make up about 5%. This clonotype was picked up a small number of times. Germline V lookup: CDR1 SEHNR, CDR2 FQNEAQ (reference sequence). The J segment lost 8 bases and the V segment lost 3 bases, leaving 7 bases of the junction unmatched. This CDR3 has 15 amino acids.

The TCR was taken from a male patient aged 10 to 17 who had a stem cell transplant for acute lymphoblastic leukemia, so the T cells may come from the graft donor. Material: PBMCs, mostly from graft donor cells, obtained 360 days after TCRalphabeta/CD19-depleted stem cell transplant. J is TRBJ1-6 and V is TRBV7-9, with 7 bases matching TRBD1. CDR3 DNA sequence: TGTGCCAGCAGCTTCGTCAGGGGGATGGATTCACCCCTCCACTTT. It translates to CASSFVRGMDSPLHF.